This T cell receptor (beta chain) was recovered during a study of cytomegalovirus exposure and HLA in healthy donors. With 60 Vbeta and 13 Jbeta primers, the PCR was carried out. Method: immunoSEQ multiplex PCR; TCRdb's copy keeps in-frame clones and lacks some. The sample has some 190,000 clones, roughly 80% seen once. Findings and limits, study-wide: Most observed TCR sequences were rare, whereas some public TCRs were detected in many donors. When a later analysis compared HLA-associated TCR beta chains with equally common others, the HLA-associated chains turned out to be more clonally expanded and to have lower generation probabilities. A later analysis found TCR association rates differed by HLA locus, highest for DRB1 and lowest for HLA-C. The authors excluded some V segments, including TRBV6-2 and TRBV6-3, as indistinguishable.

This clone has more than one count but fewer than ten. Its antigen is not identified. The germline CDR1 and CDR2 sequences are LGHNA and YSLEER. V was cut by 3 bases and J by 2 bases, with 14 bases left in between. This CDR3 region has 17 residues. The clonotype originates from a male donor in good health and CMV-seronegative. The genes are TRBV4-3 and TRBJ2-6, with D perhaps matching TRBD1 (6 bases). The sample consisted of PBMCs. The CDR3 DNA follows: TGCGCCAGCAGCCATGAATTGAACAGGGCTGGGGCCAACGTCCTGACTTTC. This sequence encodes CASSHELNRAGANVLTF.